The 9 T cell receptor beta chains below were found in one sample sequenced in a study of blood T cell repertoires in COVID-19. The repertoire was sequenced with immunoSEQ multiplex PCR; TCRdb's copy has only in-frame clones and lacks some. The table lists tens of thousands of clones, over 70% of them singletons. Sequenced: peripheral blood. The receptors here all came from a woman older than 75 with active or convalescent COVID-19.

The table lists this clone with a few counts. The rearrangement joins TRBV5-1 to TRBJ1-2; D gene uncertain. Germline CDR1 reads SGHRS; CDR2 reads YFSETQ. Trimming removed 4 bases at V and 8 bases at J, with 12 bases between. This CDR3 comprises 12 residues. Here the CDR3 DNA reads TGCGCCAGCAGCCTGGACGGTGAAGGCTACACCTTC. Amino acids: CASSLDGEGYTF.

This clone has just one count. V is TRBV28 and J is TRBJ1-5, with TRBD1 matching 7 bases. The V and J ends lost 6 bases and 9 bases, in that order; junction bases with no gene match: 11. The CDR3 consists of 14 residues. Germline CDR1 is MDHEN and CDR2 is SYDVKM. The chain's CDR3 is CASSAWDSKMPQHF. CDR3 nucleotides: TGTGCCAGCAGCGCCTGGGACAGTAAGATGCCCCAGCATTTT.

This clone has just a few counts. The CDR3 bases are TGCGCCAGCAGCTTGGTGTTCACTAGCGGGAGGGCCGTGGATGAGCAGTTCTTC. Translated, it gives CASSLVFTSGRAVDEQFF. The chain has TRBV5-1 and TRBJ2-1, with 13 bases matching TRBD2. The trim removed 0 bases at V and 8 bases at J, leaving 11 bases unmatched. The CDR3 runs 18 residues. Germline assignment: CDR1 SGHRS and CDR2 YFSETQ.

V usage is TRBV18 and J usage is TRBJ1-5; D unclear. V dropped 6 bases and J dropped 4 bases, with 16 bases sitting between them. The CDR3 has 15 amino acids. Germline V CDR1 and CDR2: KGHSH, LQKENI. CDR3 in amino acids: CASSPLYTANQPQHF. CDR3 nucleotides: TGTGCCAGCTCCCCCCTTTACACAGCTAATCAGCCCCAGCATTTT.

The V call is TRBV5-5, the J call TRBJ2-2, with TRBD2 matching 12 bases. With 4 bases clipped from V and 2 bases from J, the junction kept 9 bases outside the gene matches. CDR1 is SGHKS and CDR2 is YYEKEE in the germline V gene (reference sequence). This CDR3 has 18 amino acids. The DNA for the CDR3 is TGTGCCAGCAGCCCCGGCCTAGCGGGAGGGCCTAACACCGGGGAGCTGTTTTTT. Translation: CASSPGLAGGPNTGELFF. The whole variable domain, remainder taken from reference TRBV5-5 and TRBJ2-2, is DAGVTQSPTHLIKTRGQQVTLRCSPISGHKSVSWYQQVLGQGPQFIFQYYEKEERGRGNFPDRFSARQFPNYSSELNVNALLLGDSALYLCASSPGLAGGPNTGELFFGEGSRLTVL.

The chain links TRBV5-1 to TRBJ2-1; 10 bases align to TRBD1. V lost 4 bases and J lost 6; bases outside the gene matches: 10. Germline assignment: CDR1 SGHRS and CDR2 YFSETQ. The CDR3 contains 16 residues. The CDR3 here is CASSVNPGQGTNEQFF. In nucleotides, the CDR3 is TGCGCCAGCAGCGTAAACCCGGGACAGGGGACCAATGAGCAGTTCTTC.

V is TRBV6-2 or TRBV6-3 and J is TRBJ2-5; a possible D gene is TRBD2 (5 bases). The V and J ends lost 2 bases and 2 bases respectively, with 15 bases between them. Germline loops: CDR1 MNHEY, CDR2 SVGEGT. The length of the CDR3 is 16 residues. CDR3 in amino acids: CASSYGLLASQETQYF. As DNA, the CDR3 is TGTGCCAGCAGTTACGGTTTATTAGCGAGTCAAGAGACCCAGTACTTC.

The chain links TRBV21-1 to TRBJ2-2; whether TRBD1, the table's D call, matches the DNA was not checked. TRBV21-1 is deemed a pseudogene. This CDR3 region has 13 residues. For the CDR3, the DNA is TGTGCCAGCAAAGTGACAACAACCGGGGAGCTGTTTTTT. Its protein is CASKVTTTGELFF.

The V gene is TRBV7-9, the J gene TRBJ2-1, with 7 bases fitting TRBD2. With 1 base clipped from V and 5 bases from J, the junction kept 11 bases outside the gene matches. From germline, CDR1 is SEHNR and CDR2 FQNEAQ (reference sequence). The CDR3 totals 17 residues. CDR3 DNA: TGTGCCAGCAGCTTAGGGACCTCCGGGAGGTTCCACAATGAGCAGTTCTTC. As protein: CASSLGTSGRFHNEQFF.